The present T cell receptor (beta chain) was sequenced within a study of T cells in Graves' hyperthyroidism and ophthalmopathy. General observations from the study: Blood samples included most of the expanded thyroid clonotypes exceeding 0.001. Stable hyperthyroidism and ophthalmopathy were separated using 13 V-J signatures.

CDR3 length equals 14 residues. V was shortened by 4 bases and J by 6 bases, with 18 bases between the two germline ends. CDR1 SQVTM and CDR2 ANQGSEA come from the germline V gene. This clonotype was recorded at least ten times. The antigen is undetermined. Researchers took RNA transcripts and amplified the TCR beta CDR3 regions from them. Initially, a first-round RT-PCR of the TCR CDR3 employed the HTBI primer set. MiXCR, applied by TCRdb to the multiplex PCR reads, yields one record per CDR3 protein. The table shows more than 350,000 distinct CDR3 sequences, with roughly 15% occurring only once. The gene calls are TRBV29-1 and TRBJ1-1; no clear D gene. The receptor comes from a woman in her twenties or thirties with Graves' ophthalmopathy. The sequenced sample consisted of blood. Here the CDR3 reads CSVALGVSYAEAFF. CDR3 sequence (DNA): TGCAGCGTTGCGCTCGGGGTTAGTTATGCTGAAGCTTTCTTT.